The sequence of this T cell receptor (beta chain) was determined in a study of T cell responses to AZD1222 COVID-19 vaccine. Using immunoSEQ multiplex PCR, the repertoire was profiled, and TCRdb retains in-frame clones only, with some absent. The table lists approximately 190,000 clones, more than 90% of them singletons. Trimming took off 2 bases at V and 6 bases at J, with 10 bases between the two ends. The CDR3 extends over 14 amino acids. Germline assignment: CDR1 WNHNN and CDR2 SYGVQD (reference sequence). Sequencing used peripheral blood, obtained 28 days after the second dose of the MenACWY control vaccine. V and J are TRBV10-1 and TRBJ2-2; tentatively, D is TRBD2 (5 bases). This TCR was recovered from an adult who received the MenACWY meningococcal vaccine as a control. CDR3 sequence (DNA): TGCGCCAGCAGTGAGGCGGCGGGTTCCGGGGAGCTGTTTTTT. Encoded protein: CASSEAAGSGELFF.